The entry below gives a single T cell receptor (beta chain) sequence along with its context. The table came from immunoSEQ multiplex PCR; TCRdb's copy has only in-frame clones and leaves some out. There are roughly 18,000 clones in the sample; 70% to 90% occur only once, and roughly 10% lies in the top ten. This CDR3 is 15 amino acids long. Trimming removed 4 bases at V and 2 bases at J, with 14 bases between. Germline CDR1 and CDR2: SGDLS and YYNGEE. The sample originates from a study of T cell changes during pregnancy in multiple sclerosis. The V and J genes are TRBV9 and TRBJ2-3, with D unresolved. The TCR was taken from a female donor in good health, enrolled as a control in a pregnancy study. The specimen was CD8+ T cells from peripheral blood mononuclear cells, collected in the second trimester of pregnancy. CDR3 sequence: CASSSRVGSTDTQYF. In DNA form, the CDR3 reads TGTGCCAGCAGCTCTCGGGTAGGCTCCACAGATACGCAGTATTTT.